This T cell receptor beta chain was identified during a study of blood T cell repertoires in COVID-19. Study context: Samples taken during acute and convalescent COVID-19 were collected in the United States, Italy and Spain. The cDNA or gDNA used as material had been derived from T cells, B-cell-depleted T cells, or PBMCs.

Per the original methods: For nucleated cells, counts were estimated from reference gene primer amplification. The assay was immunoSEQ multiplex PCR, and TCRdb's table has in-frame clones only and misses some. V and J calls and clone size are as listed in that table; D and trimming were resolved from the DNA. The data hold around 130,000 clones, with approximately 83% observed a single time. Trimming took 5 bases from V and 2 from J, leaving 14 bases between them. The V gene's germline CDR1 is LGHNT and CDR2 FRNRAP. The length of the CDR3 is 15 residues. The sequencing sample was made of peripheral blood. This sequence joins TRBV12-5 and TRBJ2-3; D might be TRBD2 (7 bases). The receptor was isolated from a woman aged 45-65 years who had recovered from COVID-19. CDR3 sequence (DNA): TGTGCTAGTGGTCCGGGGGCGGGAGTCACAGATACGCAGTATTTT. Its protein product is CASGPGAGVTDTQYF.